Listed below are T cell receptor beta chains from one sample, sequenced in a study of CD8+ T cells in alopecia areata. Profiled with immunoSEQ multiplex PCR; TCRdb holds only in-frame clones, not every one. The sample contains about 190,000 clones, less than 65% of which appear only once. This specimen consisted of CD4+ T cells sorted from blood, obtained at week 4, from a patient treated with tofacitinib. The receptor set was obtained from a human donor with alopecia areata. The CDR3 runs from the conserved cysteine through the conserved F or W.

CDR3: CASSWRGDQETQYF; V: TRBV7-2; J: TRBJ2-5
CDR3: CATAGYTDTQYF; V: TRBV7-2; J: TRBJ2-3
CDR3: CASSPRTSGDNEQFF; V: TRBV9; J: TRBJ2-1
CDR3: CASSLAGGTQYF; V: TRBV7-9; J: TRBJ2-5
CDR3: CASSPSPEEDYGYTF; V: TRBV4-1; J: TRBJ1-2
CDR3: CASTQGGVGGYTF; V: TRBV6-5; J: TRBJ1-2
CDR3: CACQGGNQPQHF; V: TRBV30; J: TRBJ1-5
CDR3: CASSLELAGGSTDTQYF; V: TRBV11-2; J: TRBJ2-3
CDR3: CASSGEETGVNTQYF; V: TRBV7-8; J: TRBJ2-3
CDR3: CASTLAGKETQYF; V: TRBV7-2; J: TRBJ2-5
CDR3: CASSAEKGYYGYTF; V: TRBV2; J: TRBJ1-2
CDR3: CASGRTSTETQYF; V: TRBV5-1; J: TRBJ2-5
CDR3: CAWISKTPPGQGLYAGELFF; V: TRBV30; J: TRBJ2-2
CDR3: CAWSVSVEQYF; V: TRBV30; J: TRBJ2-7
CDR3: CASSLGSDTQYF; V: TRBV5-1; J: TRBJ2-3
CDR3: CASSLERGLEAFF; V: TRBV11-2; J: TRBJ1-1
CDR3: CASSFSQETQYF; V: TRBV5-4; J: TRBJ2-5
CDR3: CASSVAETQYF; V: TRBV2; J: TRBJ2-5
CDR3: CAWSPGLNNEQFF; V: TRBV30; J: TRBJ2-1
CDR3: CAWEAGGPYNEQFF; V: TRBV30; J: TRBJ2-1
CDR3: CASSFGDNQPQHF; V: TRBV5-1; J: TRBJ1-5
CDR3: CASSRGQGDSNQPQHF; V: TRBV5-1; J: TRBJ1-5
CDR3: CASSMWRRGAKGTGELFF; V: TRBV27; J: TRBJ2-2
CDR3: CSVPGQSSGANVLTF; V: TRBV29-1; J: TRBJ2-6
CDR3: CASSFRTSGFMDTQYF; V: TRBV4-2; J: TRBJ2-3
CDR3: CAWSPTGDTIYF; V: TRBV30; J: TRBJ1-3
CDR3: CASSLGTVSEAFF; V: TRBV7-2; J: TRBJ1-1
CDR3: CASSDPGQGNYGYTF; V: TRBV7-2; J: TRBJ1-2
CDR3: CASSQGQISYEQYF; V: TRBV7-2; J: TRBJ2-7
CDR3: CSVVIYMNTEAFF; V: TRBV29-1; J: TRBJ1-1
CDR3: CASSFRGPRNEQFF; V: TRBV7-2; J: TRBJ2-1
CDR3: CASSGSQGTEAFF; V: TRBV11-1; J: TRBJ1-1
CDR3: CASRGQLLDGYTF; V: TRBV27; J: TRBJ1-2
CDR3: CASSREPLDYGYTF; V: TRBV6-5; J: TRBJ1-2
CDR3: CAIKAGLTINEQFF; V: TRBV10-3; J: TRBJ2-1
CDR3: CATSRVGLYGYTF; V: TRBV15; J: TRBJ1-2
CDR3: CASSTVTEAFF; V: TRBV6-6; J: TRBJ1-1